This T cell receptor (beta chain) was captured by sequencing in a study of blood T cell repertoires in COVID-19. As for the study in general: The origin of the acute and convalescent COVID-19 samples was the United States, Italy and Spain.

The CDR3 length is 17 residues. Germline trimming cut 4 bases from V and 3 bases from J; bases unmatched to any gene: 8. The V gene's germline CDR1 is SEHNR and CDR2 FQNEAQ (reference sequence). The method was immunoSEQ multiplex PCR; TCRdb's version includes in-frame clones alone and lacks a portion of them. Of roughly 200,000 clones in the sample, almost 85% are singletons; the top ten hold less than 6.5%. V and J are TRBV7-9 and TRBJ2-3; 12 bases match TRBD2. Material for sequencing was peripheral blood. This sequence was found in a woman aged 70-85 years with active or convalescent COVID-19. The CDR3 sequence: CASSYGLAGISTDTQYF. CDR3 nucleotides: TGTGCCAGCAGCTACGGACTAGCGGGAATCTCTACAGATACGCAGTATTTT.